The TCR beta chain described here comes from a study of control samples from healthy donors and cancer patients. Libraries were prepared by immunoSEQ multiplex PCR; TCRdb keeps only in-frame clonotypes and omits some of them. Of approximately 50,000 clones in the sample, around 87% were seen once. The CDR3 consists of 14 residues. The V segment lost 7 bases and the J segment 4 bases; nucleotides outside the gene matches: 9. CDR1 is SNHLY, CDR2 FYNNEI, per germline. This clonotype was obtained from a woman aged 55-70 years with lung cancer. This sequence joins TRBV2 and TRBJ1-1; 7 bases are shared with TRBD1. Sequencing input: PBMCs. The CDR3 DNA follows: TGTGCCAGCACCACAGACAGGGTTCCCACTGAAGCTTTCTTT. The encoded protein is CASTTDRVPTEAFF.